What follows is one T cell receptor (beta chain) and its context. The method was immunoSEQ multiplex PCR; TCRdb's version includes in-frame clones alone and lacks a portion of them. The sample records 39,000 or so clones, 90% being singletons. The source of the sample is a study of T cell changes during pregnancy in multiple sclerosis. V lost 5 bases and J 4 bases, leaving 14 bases between the germline ends. This CDR3 contains 14 residues. The germline V gene has CDR1 MNHEY and CDR2 SMNVEV (reference sequence). The clonotype was recovered from a female donor with multiple sclerosis, enrolled in a pregnancy study. The source material was CD8+ T cells from peripheral blood mononuclear cells, sampled in the first trimester of pregnancy. The chain employs TRBV27 and TRBJ1-1, with a possible D match to TRBD1 (6 bases). CDR3 protein: CASSTRGHLTEAFF. The CDR3 DNA follows: TGTGCCAGCAGTACCAGGGGTCACCTCACTGAAGCTTTCTTT.